The 27 T cell receptor beta chains in this list originate from one sample, sequenced in a study of response to subunit inactivated influenza vaccine. From the RT-PCR reads, TCRdb called clonotypes with MiXCR, one entry per CDR3 protein. The sample consists of around 300,000 distinct CDR3 sequences, about 20% of them appearing once. This sample comprised PBMCs from blood, obtained about 19 months after vaccination. These receptors were obtained from a man aged 45-69 years who received an inactivated influenza vaccine.

This clonotype was detected a few times. The chain joins TRBV4-3 to TRBJ1-2, with a weak D call TRBD1 (6 bases). V was shortened by 1 base and J by 5 bases, with 11 bases between the two germline ends. The CDR3 runs 14 residues. Germline CDR1 LGHNA, CDR2 YSLEER. DNA of the CDR3: TGCGCCAGCAGCCAAGTAAAGGGGGGGTATGGCTACACCTTC. Its protein is CASSQVKGGYGYTF.

This clonotype was seen a few times. This chain joins TRBV4-3 and TRBJ1-4, with 9 bases fitting TRBD1. This CDR3 spans 15 amino acids. V lost 4 bases and J lost 7; bases outside the gene matches: 7. CDR1 is LGHNA, CDR2 YSLEER, per germline. As DNA, the CDR3 is TGCGCCAGCAGCCTCGGGACAGGGTGGACTGAAAAACTGTTTTTT. Protein sequence: CASSLGTGWTEKLFF.

This clonotype was counted a few times. The chain couples TRBV9 to TRBJ2-3, with a weak D call TRBD1 (6 bases). CDR1 SGDLS and CDR2 YYNGEE come from the germline V gene. The CDR3 extends over 15 amino acids. V gave up 2 bases and J gave up 0 bases, with 10 bases separating them. The CDR3 DNA is TGTGCCAGCAGCGTTGGGGGCGGTAGCACAGATACGCAGTATTTT. This gives the protein CASSVGGGSTDTQYF. Filled out from reference TRBV9 and TRBJ2-3, the complete variable domain reads DSGVTQTPKHLITATGQRVTLRCSPRSGDLSVYWYQQSLDQGLQFLIQYYNGEERAKGNILERFSAQQFPDLHSELNLSSLELGDSALYFCASSVGGGSTDTQYFGPGTRLTVL.

This clonotype has just a few counts. V is TRBV5-1 and J is TRBJ1-2; TRBD1 might be the D (5 bases). With 1 base removed from V and 1 base from J, the gap between germline ends came to 14 bases. The CDR3 runs to 16 residues. In germline, CDR1 is SGHRS, CDR2 YFSETQ. Here the CDR3 reads CASSLIGDRHNYGYTF. The CDR3 coding sequence is TGCGCCAGCAGCTTGATAGGGGATCGTCATAACTATGGCTACACCTTC. The full variable domain, completed using reference TRBV5-1 and TRBJ1-2, is KAGVTQTPRYLIKTRGQQVTLSCSPISGHRSVSWYQQTPGQGLQFLFEYFSETQRNKGNFPGRFSGRQFSNSRSEMNVSTLELGDSALYLCASSLIGDRHNYGYTFGSGTRLTVV.

V usage is TRBV7-2 and J usage is TRBJ2-7; 7 nucleotides match TRBD1. There are 14 residues in the CDR3. The V and J ends lost 6 bases and 3 bases, in that order; junction bases with no gene match: 8. CDR1 and CDR2 from the germline V gene are SGHTA and FQGNSA. For the CDR3, the DNA is TGTGCCAGCAGTGCTTTTCGGGACAGCTACGAGCAGTACTTC. Translated, it gives CASSAFRDSYEQYF.

CDR3 sequence reads: CASSGVWGDTQYF. In nucleotides, the CDR3 is TGTGCCAGCAGTGGGGTCTGGGGGGATACGCAGTATTTT. The chain links TRBV27 to TRBJ2-3, with D possibly being TRBD1 or TRBD2 (5 bases each). Trimming took 5 bases from V and 6 from J, leaving 12 bases between them. Germline V gene lookup returns CDR1 MNHEY and CDR2 SMNVEV (reference sequence). The CDR3 sequence is 13 residues long.

The chain has TRBV5-1 and TRBJ2-7; TRBD1 matches at 10 bases. With 5 bases clipped from V and 3 bases from J, the junction kept 2 bases outside the gene matches. Germline V gives CDR1 SGHRS, CDR2 YFSETQ. The CDR3 contains 13 residues. This chain's CDR3 is CASRRTGGYEQYF. The CDR3 coding sequence is TGCGCCAGCAGGAGGACAGGGGGCTACGAGCAGTACTTC.

This clonotype came up a few times. V and J are TRBV5-1 and TRBJ1-3; no reliable D call. Trimming cost V 4 bases and J 0 bases, with 14 bases left between them. Germline values: CDR1 SGHRS, CDR2 YFSETQ. The length of the CDR3 is 16 residues. Written as DNA, the CDR3 is TGCGCCAGCAGCCCCCCAGGACCGCTCTCTGGAAACACCATATATTTT. This translates into CASSPPGPLSGNTIYF.

V usage is TRBV10-2 and J usage is TRBJ2-2, with D unclear. The CDR3 has 14 residues. CDR1 is WSHSY and CDR2 is SAAADI in the germline V gene. The V end was cut by 7 bases, the J end by 0 bases, with 9 bases between. Here the CDR3 reads CASKVRPNTGELFF. The CDR3 DNA is TGCGCCAGCAAAGTCCGCCCGAACACCGGGGAGCTGTTTTTT.

There are many counts of this clonotype. The chain links TRBV29-1 to TRBJ1-2; the match to TRBD1 covers 9 bases. J lost 2 bases, V lost 7 bases, and 5 bases had no gene match. Germline V gives CDR1 SQVTM, CDR2 ANQGSEA. The CDR3 consists of 13 residues. CDR3: CSGGQGINYGYTF. The CDR3 coding sequence is TGCAGCGGAGGACAGGGGATCAACTATGGCTACACCTTC. Full variable domain (remainder filled in from reference TRBV29-1 and TRBJ1-2): SAVISQKPSRDICQRGTSLTIQCQVDSQVTMMFWYRQQPGQSLTLIATANQGSEATYESGFVIDKFPISRPNLTFSTLTVSNMSPEDSSIYLCSGGQGINYGYTFGSGTRLTVV.

This clonotype was seen repeatedly, ten times or more. This chain connects TRBV6-5 to TRBJ2-7, with unresolved D. This CDR3 contains 13 residues. CDR1 is MNHEY and CDR2 is SVGAGI in the germline V gene. V lost 4 bases, J lost 0 bases, and 7 bases lay in between. This CDR3 reads CASSFGSSYEQYF. CDR3 bases: TGTGCCAGCAGTTTTGGCAGCTCCTACGAGCAGTACTTC.

This clonotype appeared many times. The chain joins TRBV4-2 to TRBJ1-4; D not resolved. V lost 6 bases and J 0 bases, leaving 11 bases between the germline ends. The CDR3 sequence is 15 residues long. Germline V gene sequence: CDR1 LGHNA, CDR2 YNFKEQ. The CDR3 nucleotides are TGTGCCAGCAGGCTCGACCCAGCAACTAATGAAAAACTGTTTTTT. It encodes CASRLDPATNEKLFF.

J is TRBJ2-7 and V is TRBV18, with 7 bases that match TRBD1. This CDR3 contains 14 residues. V dropped 4 bases and J dropped 8; count of bases not matched to a gene: 11. CDR1 KGHSH and CDR2 LQKENI come from the germline V gene. CDR3 nucleotide sequence: TGTGCCAGCTCACAGGGACAGCGGTATCATCAGCAGTACTTC. Its protein is CASSQGQRYHQQYF. Combining the CDR3 with reference TRBV18 and TRBJ2-7 gives the whole variable domain NAGVMQNPRHLVRRRGQEARLRCSPMKGHSHVYWYRQLPEEGLKFMVYLQKENIIDESGMPKERFSAEFPKEGPSILRIQQVVRGDSAAYFCASSQGQRYHQQYFGPGTRLTVT.

This clonotype was observed a few times. This sequence joins TRBV18 and TRBJ2-1; the D is unclear. This CDR3 has 12 amino acids. The germline V gene encodes CDR1 KGHSH and CDR2 LQKENI. V was trimmed by 4 bases and J by 5 bases, leaving 6 bases between them. CDR3: CASSQSHNEQFF. In nucleotides, the CDR3 is TGTGCCAGCTCACAATCCCACAATGAGCAGTTCTTC.

This sequence joins TRBV7-9 and TRBJ1-1, with a possible D match to TRBD1 (6 bases). V shed 5 bases and J shed 5 bases, with 18 bases lying between them. The CDR3 covers 15 residues. Germline V gene data show CDR1 as SEHNR and CDR2 as FQNEAQ (reference sequence). DNA for the CDR3: TGTGCCAGCAGCCGAGATTGGGGGGCGATGACTGAAGCTTTCTTT. This sequence encodes CASSRDWGAMTEAFF.

DNA of the CDR3: TGTGCCAGCAGTGCGATTTTACCAGGGGGCAATGAAAAACTGTTTTTT. It is translated as CASSAILPGGNEKLFF. The rearrangement links TRBV7-9 to TRBJ1-4, with 8 bases fitting TRBD1. In germline, CDR1 is SEHNR, CDR2 FQNEAQ (reference sequence). The CDR3 totals 16 residues. V was pared by 6 bases and J by 5 bases, with 11 bases of the junction left unmatched.

The chain uses TRBV15 and TRBJ1-2; D gene unclear. The CDR3 has 14 amino acids. Germline CDR1 LNHNV, CDR2 YYDKDF (reference sequence). Trimming took off 0 bases at V and 8 bases at J, with 13 bases between the two ends. CDR3 loop: CATSREARQKGYTF. The CDR3 bases are TGTGCCACCAGCAGAGAGGCGAGACAAAAAGGCTACACCTTC.

The CDR3 here is CASNEGQGSEQYF. CDR3 nucleotides: TGTGCCAGCAATGAGGGACAGGGTTCCGAGCAGTACTTC. V is TRBV12-3 or TRBV12-4 and J is TRBJ2-7; 9 nucleotides match TRBD1. Germline trimming cut 7 bases from V and 6 bases from J; bases unmatched to any gene: 7. This CDR3 region has 13 residues.

This chain links TRBV5-1 with TRBJ1-4, with D uncertain. CDR1 is SGHRS and CDR2 is YFSETQ in the germline V gene. CDR3 size: 15 residues. Trimming shortened V by 2 bases and J by 4 bases, and 12 bases separated the two germline ends. The CDR3 region is CASSFGSRSNEKLFF. CDR3 coding DNA: TGCGCCAGCAGCTTCGGGAGCAGGAGTAATGAAAAACTGTTTTTT.

V is TRBV5-1 and J is TRBJ2-3, with 10 bases that match TRBD1. The CDR3 is made up of 14 amino acids. The V segment lost 6 bases and the J segment 3 bases; nucleotides outside the gene matches: 4. The germline gives CDR1 SGHRS, CDR2 YFSETQ. The CDR3 protein is CASTRDRGTDTQYF. The CDR3 nucleotides read TGCGCCAGCACCCGGGACAGGGGAACAGATACGCAGTATTTT.

This clonotype was detected a few times. This chain joins TRBV6-2 or TRBV6-3 and TRBJ2-7; 8 positions agree with TRBD2. This CDR3 is built from 13 residues. From germline, CDR1 is MNHEY and CDR2 SVGEGT. Trimming cost V 10 bases and J 2 bases; bases outside gene matches: 7. The CDR3 sequence is CATAGVGTYEQYF. Written as DNA, the CDR3 is TGTGCCACAGCGGGAGTTGGGACCTACGAGCAGTACTTC.

This clonotype was recorded a few times. J is TRBJ1-1 and V is TRBV25-1; a possible D gene is TRBD1 (6 bases). Germline values: CDR1 MGHDK, CDR2 SYGVNS. The CDR3 runs to 15 residues. V was clipped by 5 bases and J by 2 bases, with 15 bases between them. The CDR3, as DNA: TGTGCCAGCAGTCAACTAACAGGGAGAAACACTGAAGCTTTCTTT. It translates to CASSQLTGRNTEAFF.

This clonotype showed up just a few times. This chain links TRBV11-2 with TRBJ1-6; D possibly corresponds to TRBD1 (5 bases). The CDR3 is 16 amino acids. V dropped 2 bases and J dropped 10 bases, with 18 bases sitting between them. The germline V gene has CDR1 SGHAT and CDR2 FQNNGV. The CDR3 nucleotides are TGTGCCAGCAGCTTATCCGGACACCAAGCGCGATCACCCCTCCACTTT. Residues: CASSLSGHQARSPLHF.

This clonotype showed up just a few times. The rearrangement joins TRBV12-3 or TRBV12-4 to TRBJ1-1, with no clear D. V gave up 5 bases and J gave up 11 bases, with 24 bases separating them. CDR3 length equals 15 residues. This CDR3 is CASSESAPRSPMAFF. For the CDR3, the DNA is TGTGCCAGCAGTGAGAGCGCGCCTAGGAGCCCTATGGCTTTCTTT.

This clonotype has more than one count but fewer than ten. The J gene is TRBJ2-7, the V gene TRBV5-6; D ambiguous. Germline V gives CDR1 SGHDT, CDR2 YYEEEE. V was cut by 2 bases and J by 0 bases, with 12 bases left in between. The CDR3 has 15 amino acids. CDR3: CASSFTPDTSYEQYF. The CDR3 DNA reads as TGTGCCAGCAGCTTTACCCCAGATACCTCCTACGAGCAGTACTTC.

The chain joins TRBV12-3 or TRBV12-4 to TRBJ2-7, with 9 nucleotides matching TRBD2. This CDR3 has 15 amino acids. Trimming took 5 bases from V and 4 from J; bases not matched to a gene: 9. The CDR3 here is CASSAGTSLLYEQYF. The CDR3 coding sequence is TGTGCCAGCAGTGCCGGGACTAGCCTCCTTTACGAGCAGTACTTC.

This clonotype has only a few counts. J is TRBJ2-7 and V is TRBV12-3 or TRBV12-4; 7 bases align to TRBD2. This CDR3 region has 16 residues. J lost 3 bases, V lost 4 bases, and 12 bases had no gene match. As DNA, the CDR3 is TGTGCCAGCAGTTCCCAAGGGGCCCAGCGGGGCTACGAGCAGTACTTC. This translates into CASSSQGAQRGYEQYF.